Shown below are 32 T cell receptor beta chains from a single sample sequenced in a study of Graves' ophthalmopathy and Graves' hyperthyroidism. RNA transcripts were the source from which TCR beta CDR3 regions were amplified. Second-round multiplex PCR followed a first-round RT-PCR using HTBI primers. TCRdb independently ran MiXCR on the multiplex PCR reads; one entry per CDR3 protein. This sample has about 340,000 distinct CDR3 sequences, with 15% to 20% found just once. Material for sequencing was peripheral blood. The receptors stem from an adult man with Graves' ophthalmopathy.

This clonotype was seen at least ten times. The gene calls are TRBV5-4 and TRBJ1-2; D unresolved. From germline, CDR1 is SGHNT and CDR2 YYREEE (reference sequence). The CDR3 is 13 residues long. V lost 0 bases to trimming and J lost 4 bases, with 7 bases between them. CDR3 coding DNA: TGTGCCAGCAGCTTGGGTCGGCTCTATGGCTACACCTTC. It encodes CASSLGRLYGYTF.

The V gene is TRBV20-1, the J gene TRBJ2-7; 10 nucleotides match TRBD2. V shed 5 bases, J shed 7 bases, and the junction held 8 bases outside the gene matches. Looked up from germline, CDR1 is DFQATT and CDR2 is SNEGSKA (reference sequence). CDR3 length equals 13 residues. The CDR3 here is CSALSGTSVEQYF. The CDR3, as DNA: TGCAGTGCTCTCTCCGGGACTAGCGTAGAGCAGTACTTC.

This clonotype has at least ten counts. This chain connects TRBV12-3 or TRBV12-4 to TRBJ2-5; 7 bases fit TRBD2. V was clipped by 6 bases and J by 5 bases; unmatched bases: 6. This CDR3 is built from 13 residues. This CDR3 is CASSSRGKETQYF. Written as DNA, the CDR3 is TGTGCCAGCAGCTCGCGGGGGAAGGAGACCCAGTACTTC.

In this sample, this clonotype turned up many times. V usage is TRBV20-1 and J usage is TRBJ2-7; D unresolved. Germline CDR1 is DFQATT and CDR2 is SNEGSKA (reference sequence). V was clipped by 6 bases and J by 3 bases, with 21 bases between them. There are 15 residues in the CDR3. CDR3 DNA: TGCAGTGCCGCGTTTTTGTCCGGTCACGACTACGAGCAGTACTTC. This codes for CSAAFLSGHDYEQYF.

This clonotype was seen repeatedly, ten times or more. The chain carries TRBV20-1 and TRBJ1-5; TRBD1 is a possible D gene (5 bases). The length of the CDR3 is 17 residues. The germline V and J ends were trimmed by 1 base and 0 bases, with 16 bases remaining between them. Germline assignment: CDR1 DFQATT and CDR2 SNEGSKA (reference sequence). DNA for the CDR3: TGCAGTGCTAGAGTCATCGGGACCAAGTATAGCAATCAGCCCCAGCATTTT. Translation gives CSARVIGTKYSNQPQHF.

This clonotype has ten or more counts. J is TRBJ1-2 and V is TRBV19; D unclear. The germline V gene has CDR1 LNHDA and CDR2 SQIVND (reference sequence). Deletions cut 5 bases from V and 4 bases from J, with 14 bases between. This CDR3 comprises 14 residues. CDR3 coding DNA: TGTGCCAGTAGTGTGCCCCGGCCCTTCTATGGCTACACCTTC. Translating gives CASSVPRPFYGYTF. Variable domain in full (rest from reference TRBV19 and TRBJ1-2): DGGITQSPKYLFRKEGQNVTLSCEQNLNHDAMYWYRQDPGQGLRLIYYSQIVNDFQKGDIAEGYSVSREKKESFPLTVTSAQKNPTAFYLCASSVPRPFYGYTFGSGTRLTVV.

The sample holds many counts of this clonotype. The gene calls are TRBV5-1 and TRBJ1-1; 9 nucleotides agree with TRBD1. J gave up 1 base and V 4 bases, and 8 bases lay outside the gene matches. The CDR3 runs 16 residues. CDR1 is SGHRS and CDR2 is YFSETQ in the germline V gene. The CDR3 DNA reads as TGCGCCAGCAGCGGAGTCGCGGGACAGGGGAACACTGAAGCTTTCTTT. This translates into CASSGVAGQGNTEAFF.

This clonotype was counted many times. This chain uses TRBV6-5 with TRBJ2-5; D possibly matches TRBD1 or TRBD2 (5 bases each). Per germline, CDR1 MNHEY and CDR2 SVGAGI. Between the trimmed V and J ends, which lost 2 bases and 8 bases, there was a span of 6 bases. CDR3 length: 11 residues. The CDR3 sequence is CASSYGGTQYF. CDR3 nucleotides: TGTGCCAGCAGTTACGGGGGAACCCAGTACTTC.

In this sample, this clonotype turned up a few times. The chain couples TRBV24-1 to TRBJ2-5; weak D call: TRBD2 (7 bases). V dropped 9 bases and J dropped 4 bases, with 17 bases sitting between them. Germline V gene lookup returns CDR1 KGHDR and CDR2 SFDVKD. This CDR3 spans 14 amino acids. The CDR3 loop reads CATSPGGQRETQYF. CDR3 nucleotides: TGTGCCACCTCACCCGGGGGGCAACGAGAGACCCAGTACTTC.

Many counts were recorded for this clonotype. A junction boundary mismatches the germline segment, possibly from a read error. The chain couples TRBV12-3 or TRBV12-4 to TRBJ2-2; D possibly corresponds to TRBD1 (5 bases). This CDR3 comprises 15 residues. In DNA, the CDR3 is TGTGCCAGCAGCCCCGTAGCAGGGCCCACCGGAGAGCTGTTTTTT. It translates to CASSPVAGPTGELFF.

This clonotype was counted at least ten times. The V and J genes are TRBV20-1 and TRBJ2-7, with D perhaps TRBD1 or TRBD2 (5 bases each). The CDR3 is 17 residues long. The ends were cut back, 2 bases at V and 1 base at J, with 21 bases in the middle. Germline-derived CDR1 and CDR2 are DFQATT and SNEGSKA (reference sequence). The CDR3 sequence: CSARNPTMGETSYEQYF. The DNA for the CDR3 is TGCAGTGCTAGAAATCCCACGATGGGGGAAACTTCCTACGAGCAGTACTTC.

The genes are TRBV4-2 and TRBJ2-7, with a possible D match to TRBD2 (5 bases). Germline V gives CDR1 LGHNA, CDR2 YNFKEQ. The CDR3 contains 13 residues. V lost 1 base, J lost 6 bases, and 10 bases lay in between. CDR3 sequence (DNA): TGTGCCAGCAGCCAAGCTTTCGGAGGCGAGCAGTACTTC. It codes for CASSQAFGGEQYF.

This chain joins TRBV11-2 and TRBJ2-1; 8 bases line up with TRBD1. The CDR3 loop spans 18 amino acids. Germline CDR1 and CDR2: SGHAT and FQNNGV. V shed 5 bases, J shed 14 bases, and the junction held 26 bases outside the gene matches. In nucleotides, the CDR3 is TGTGCCAGCAGCGGTCCTCCGTGGCAGGGGGCGCGGAGTTTCAGTGAGTTCTTC. Its translation: CASSGPPWQGARSFSEFF.

This clonotype was seen ten or more times. The chain combines TRBV7-3 with TRBJ2-6, with D perhaps given as TRBD1 or TRBD2 (6 bases each). V was pared by 1 base and J by 2 bases, with 9 bases between. The CDR3 length is 16 residues. Germline V CDR1 and CDR2: SGHTA, FQGTGA. Here the CDR3 DNA reads TGTGCCAGCAGCTTAAACGGGGGCGCTGGGGCCAACGTCCTGACTTTC. This encodes CASSLNGGAGANVLTF.

At least ten counts were recorded for this clonotype. The chain links TRBV28 to TRBJ1-3, with TRBD1 identical over 7 bases. Per germline, CDR1 MDHEN and CDR2 SYDVKM. CDR3 length: 18 residues. The V and J ends lost 3 bases and 3 bases, in that order; junction bases with no gene match: 14. CDR3 DNA sequence: TGTGCCAGCAGTTTTCCCGCGCTGACAGGGACGGGTGGAAACACCATATATTTT. It is translated as CASSFPALTGTGGNTIYF.

This clonotype has ten or more counts. The chain couples TRBV13 to TRBJ1-3; tentative D call: TRBD1 (5 bases). V shed 1 base and J shed 2 bases, with 15 bases lying between them. The germline V gene has CDR1 PRHDT and CDR2 FYEKMQ (reference sequence). The length of the CDR3 is 17 residues. CDR3 sequence reads: CASSLDVGPLAGNTIYF. DNA for the CDR3: TGTGCCAGCAGCTTAGACGTGGGACCCCTGGCTGGAAACACCATATATTTT.

The table lists this clonotype with many counts. This chain joins TRBV6-5 and TRBJ2-5, with D maybe TRBD2 (6 bases). V lost 4 bases to trimming and J lost 1 base, with 13 bases between them. The CDR3 is 15 residues long. The V gene's germline CDR1 is MNHEY and CDR2 SVGAGI. CDR3 sequence (DNA): TGTGCCAGCAGTTTGGTGCGGGGAACCCAAGAGACCCAGTACTTC. Protein sequence: CASSLVRGTQETQYF.

This clonotype was observed at least ten times. The chain couples TRBV6-1 to TRBJ2-5, with 8 bases aligning to TRBD1. The CDR3 loop spans 14 amino acids. The V segment lost 3 bases and the J segment 0 bases; nucleotides outside the gene matches: 0. CDR1 is MNHNS, CDR2 SASEGT, per germline. Here the CDR3 DNA reads TGTGCCAGCAGTGAGGGACAGGACCAAGAGACCCAGTACTTC. Translating it yields CASSEGQDQETQYF.

This clonotype was seen many times. CDR3 loop: CASTDRDALTQYF. CDR3 DNA sequence: TGTGCCAGCACTGACCGGGACGCTTTAACCCAGTACTTC. The genes are TRBV28 and TRBJ2-5; D is tentatively TRBD1 or TRBD2 (5 bases each). The CDR3 is 13 amino acids. Germline assignment: CDR1 MDHEN and CDR2 SYDVKM. V lost 7 bases to trimming and J lost 8 bases, with 17 bases between them.

Ten or more counts support this clonotype. The chain combines TRBV6-5 with TRBJ2-5, with 8 bases identical to TRBD2. V dropped 2 bases and J dropped 0; count of bases not matched to a gene: 2. This CDR3 spans 15 amino acids. Germline V gene sequence: CDR1 MNHEY, CDR2 SVGAGI. The CDR3 spells CASSYGGGNQETQYF. DNA for the CDR3: TGTGCCAGCAGTTACGGCGGGGGGAACCAAGAGACCCAGTACTTC.

This clonotype has ten or more counts. This sequence joins TRBV6-5 and TRBJ1-3; D remains unclear. The CDR3 totals 16 residues. The germline V gene has CDR1 MNHEY and CDR2 SVGAGI. V gave up 0 bases and J gave up 0 bases, with 9 bases separating them. The CDR3 DNA reads TGTGCCAGCAGTTACTCGAGATCCAACTCTGGAAACACCATATATTTT. Protein: CASSYSRSNSGNTIYF.

There are many counts of this clonotype. CDR3 coding DNA: TGTGCCAGCAGCCCCTCGGGGGGGGCATTGGTTGAAGCTTTCTTT. Its protein product is CASSPSGGALVEAFF. The chain carries TRBV7-9 and TRBJ1-1; D might be TRBD1 (6 bases). From germline, CDR1 is SEHNR and CDR2 FQNEAQ (reference sequence). The CDR3 runs to 15 residues. Trimming pared 5 bases from V and 7 bases from J, leaving 20 bases between.

This clonotype was seen many times. The rearrangement uses TRBV30 and TRBJ2-7; the match to TRBD1 covers 7 bases. CDR1 and CDR2 (germline): GTSNPN, SVGIG (reference sequence). The length of the CDR3 is 12 residues. V lost 5 bases and J lost 4; bases outside the gene matches: 5. The CDR3: CAWGDSIYEQYF. CDR3 DNA: TGTGCCTGGGGGGACAGTATTTACGAGCAGTACTTC.

This clonotype was picked up many times. V is TRBV24-1 and J is TRBJ1-5; D gene ambiguous. CDR1 is KGHDR and CDR2 is SFDVKD in the germline V gene. Trimming stripped 2 bases from V and 0 bases from J, with 7 bases between. The CDR3 contains 15 residues. For the CDR3, the DNA is TGTGCCACCAGTGATTCTCGGACTAGCAATCAGCCCCAGCATTTT. This codes for CATSDSRTSNQPQHF.

This clonotype was detected many times. This chain uses TRBV7-2 with TRBJ2-5; tentative D call: TRBD1 (5 bases). CDR1 and CDR2 from the germline V gene are SGHTA and FQGNSA. This CDR3 spans 13 amino acids. The V and J ends lost 4 bases and 2 bases respectively, with 8 bases between them. CDR3 DNA: TGTGCCAGCAGCTCTAGACAGCAAGAGACCCAGTACTTC. It specifies CASSSRQQETQYF. The complete variable domain, with remaining parts taken from reference TRBV7-2 and TRBJ2-5, reads GAGVSQSPSNKVTEKGKDVELRCDPISGHTALYWYRQSLGQGLEFLIYFQGNSAPDKSGLPSDRFSAERTGGSVSTLTIQRTQQEDSAVYLCASSSRQQETQYFGPGTRLLVL.

This clonotype has at least ten counts. Since a much larger clone is just one base distant, this may be a read error. This is likely a read error, given that the CDR3 carries no conserved phenylalanine or tryptophan at its end. The chain is built from TRBV19 and TRBJ1-1; D might be TRBD1 (5 bases). CDR3 size: 14 residues. V was cut by 5 bases and J by 9 bases, with 19 bases left in between. The germline V gene has CDR1 LNHDA and CDR2 SQIVND (reference sequence). The CDR3 protein is CASSDPGTERKAFL. CDR3 DNA sequence: TGTGCCAGTAGTGACCCCGGGACCGAGAGGAAAGCTTTCCTT.

This clonotype was detected many times. The chain is built from TRBV6-2 or TRBV6-3 and TRBJ1-5; 8 bases line up with TRBD1. This CDR3 region has 14 residues. V lost 2 bases to trimming and J lost 6 bases; unmatched junction nucleotides: 3. CDR1 is MNHEY and CDR2 is SVGEGT in the germline V gene. CDR3: CASSYAGGFQPQHF. The DNA of the CDR3 is TGTGCCAGCAGTTACGCAGGGGGCTTTCAGCCCCAGCATTTT.

This clonotype was seen at least ten times. The V and J genes are TRBV5-1 and TRBJ2-7; TRBD2 aligns across 9 bases. This CDR3 spans 15 amino acids. Trimming cost V 5 bases and J 2 bases; bases outside gene matches: 8. Germline CDR1 is SGHRS and CDR2 is YFSETQ. CDR3 in amino acids: CASRLAGQATYEQYF. The CDR3 DNA follows: TGCGCCAGCAGGCTAGCGGGACAAGCAACCTACGAGCAGTACTTC.

This clonotype was detected many times. This chain connects TRBV27 to TRBJ2-7; 7 bases agree with TRBD1. The V gene end was trimmed by 6 bases and the J gene end by 7 bases; junction bases not matched to a gene: 9. The CDR3 runs to 13 residues. Germline CDR1 reads MNHEY; CDR2 reads SMNVEV (reference sequence). The CDR3: CASRMNRGLEQYF. For the CDR3, the DNA is TGTGCCAGCAGGATGAACAGGGGTCTTGAGCAGTACTTC.

In this sample, this clonotype turned up once. The chain joins TRBV20-1 to TRBJ2-7, with TRBD2 matching over 7 bases. The V gene end was trimmed by 3 bases and the J gene end by 3 bases; junction bases not matched to a gene: 2. The CDR3 is 12 residues long. Germline loops: CDR1 DFQATT, CDR2 SNEGSKA (reference sequence). The CDR3 bases are TGCAGTGCTAGCGCTAGCGGCTACGAGCAGTACTTC. Its translation: CSASASGYEQYF.

The chain is built from TRBV10-3 and TRBJ2-7, with D possibly being TRBD1 or TRBD2 (5 bases each). V shed 11 bases and J shed 7 bases, with 15 bases lying between them. The CDR3 consists of 11 residues. Looked up from germline, CDR1 is ENHRY and CDR2 is SYGVKD. This CDR3 is CAGRSGREQYF. CDR3 nucleotides: TGTGCCGGACGGTCGGGGCGGGAGCAGTACTTC.

This clonotype has at least ten counts. The rearrangement uses TRBV6-2 or TRBV6-3 and TRBJ1-1; maybe TRBD1 (6 bases). Germline CDR1 MNHEY, CDR2 SVGEGT. The ends were cut back, 7 bases at V and 0 bases at J, with 15 bases in the middle. The CDR3 has 15 residues. CDR3 protein: CASNPNRVLNTEAFF. In DNA, the CDR3 is TGTGCCAGCAACCCAAACAGGGTCCTGAACACTGAAGCTTTCTTT.